Described below is a single T cell receptor beta chain sequence and its context. This specimen belongs to a study of technical replicates of blood from four donors. Sequencing used immunoSEQ multiplex PCR; TCRdb keeps in-frame clones, though not all of them. Among 53,000 or so clones listed, around 93% were seen once. The sequence was collected from a human donor in good health. Some clones in this sample may be carry-over from other donors' samples. Sequencing input: PBMCs.

In DNA, the CDR3 is TGTGCCAGCAGTGAAGGGCGGGGGCAGGACACAGATACGCAGTATTTT. Protein: CASSEGRGQDTDTQYF. V is TRBV6-1 and J is TRBJ2-3; possible D gene TRBD2, 7 bases. This CDR3 contains 16 residues. V lost 1 base and J 2 bases, leaving 13 bases between the germline ends. From germline, CDR1 is MNHNS and CDR2 SASEGT.